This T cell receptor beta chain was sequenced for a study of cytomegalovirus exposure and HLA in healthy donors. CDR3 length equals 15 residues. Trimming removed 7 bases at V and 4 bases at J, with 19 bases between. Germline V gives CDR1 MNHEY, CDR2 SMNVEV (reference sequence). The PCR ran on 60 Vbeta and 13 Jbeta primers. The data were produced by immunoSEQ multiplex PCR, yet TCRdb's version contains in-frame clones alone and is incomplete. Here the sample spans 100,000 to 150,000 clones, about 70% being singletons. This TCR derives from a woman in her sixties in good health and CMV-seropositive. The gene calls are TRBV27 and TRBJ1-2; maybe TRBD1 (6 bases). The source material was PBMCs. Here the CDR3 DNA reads TGTGCCAGCACCACCCTGGGGGGGCTCACCTATGGCTACACCTTC. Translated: CASTTLGGLTYGYTF.